This section outlines one T cell receptor beta chain sequence together with its context. Its antigen is unknown. Other nucleotide sequences from this sample produce the same CDR3. The protocol was immunoSEQ multiplex PCR, while the TCRdb copy is restricted to in-frame clones and leaves out a portion. The sample lists approximately 2,300,000 clones, just under 95% seen once, with approximately 0.41% in the top ten. The germline V gene has CDR1 SGHRS and CDR2 YFSETQ. CDR3 length equals 14 residues. Trimming cost V 0 bases and J 3 bases, with 6 bases left between them. This record comes from a study of shared clonotypes between healthy human individuals. General study points: Memory subsets generally showed lower estimated richness than naive subsets.

The source material was naive CD4+ T cells from PBMCs. Subset described: CD45RA+ positively selected. This receptor was taken from a young man in good health. Some clones in this sample may be carry-over from other donors' samples. The V and J genes are TRBV5-1 and TRBJ1-4, with no clear D. The CDR3 here is CASSLGAANEKLFF. The CDR3, as DNA: TGCGCCAGCAGCTTGGGTGCGGCTAATGAAAAACTGTTTTTT.